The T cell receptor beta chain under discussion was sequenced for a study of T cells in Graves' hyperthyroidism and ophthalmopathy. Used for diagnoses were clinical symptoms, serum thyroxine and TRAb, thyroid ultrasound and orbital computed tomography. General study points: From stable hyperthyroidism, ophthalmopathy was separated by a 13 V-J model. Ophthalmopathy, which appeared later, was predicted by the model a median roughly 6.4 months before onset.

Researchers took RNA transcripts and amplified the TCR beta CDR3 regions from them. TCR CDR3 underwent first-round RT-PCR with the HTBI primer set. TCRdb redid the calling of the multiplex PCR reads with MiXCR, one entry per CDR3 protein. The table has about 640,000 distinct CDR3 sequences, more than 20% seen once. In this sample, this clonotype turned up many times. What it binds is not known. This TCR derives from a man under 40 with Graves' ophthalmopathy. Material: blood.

CDR3 loop: CASSLVPRTGAFYEQYF. The CDR3 region has the DNA TGTGCCAGCAGTTTAGTGCCTCGGACAGGGGCCTTTTACGAGCAGTACTTC. This chain joins TRBV12-3 or TRBV12-4 and TRBJ2-7; 9 positions agree with TRBD1. J lost 4 bases, V lost 1 base, and 11 bases had no gene match. This CDR3 is 17 amino acids long.